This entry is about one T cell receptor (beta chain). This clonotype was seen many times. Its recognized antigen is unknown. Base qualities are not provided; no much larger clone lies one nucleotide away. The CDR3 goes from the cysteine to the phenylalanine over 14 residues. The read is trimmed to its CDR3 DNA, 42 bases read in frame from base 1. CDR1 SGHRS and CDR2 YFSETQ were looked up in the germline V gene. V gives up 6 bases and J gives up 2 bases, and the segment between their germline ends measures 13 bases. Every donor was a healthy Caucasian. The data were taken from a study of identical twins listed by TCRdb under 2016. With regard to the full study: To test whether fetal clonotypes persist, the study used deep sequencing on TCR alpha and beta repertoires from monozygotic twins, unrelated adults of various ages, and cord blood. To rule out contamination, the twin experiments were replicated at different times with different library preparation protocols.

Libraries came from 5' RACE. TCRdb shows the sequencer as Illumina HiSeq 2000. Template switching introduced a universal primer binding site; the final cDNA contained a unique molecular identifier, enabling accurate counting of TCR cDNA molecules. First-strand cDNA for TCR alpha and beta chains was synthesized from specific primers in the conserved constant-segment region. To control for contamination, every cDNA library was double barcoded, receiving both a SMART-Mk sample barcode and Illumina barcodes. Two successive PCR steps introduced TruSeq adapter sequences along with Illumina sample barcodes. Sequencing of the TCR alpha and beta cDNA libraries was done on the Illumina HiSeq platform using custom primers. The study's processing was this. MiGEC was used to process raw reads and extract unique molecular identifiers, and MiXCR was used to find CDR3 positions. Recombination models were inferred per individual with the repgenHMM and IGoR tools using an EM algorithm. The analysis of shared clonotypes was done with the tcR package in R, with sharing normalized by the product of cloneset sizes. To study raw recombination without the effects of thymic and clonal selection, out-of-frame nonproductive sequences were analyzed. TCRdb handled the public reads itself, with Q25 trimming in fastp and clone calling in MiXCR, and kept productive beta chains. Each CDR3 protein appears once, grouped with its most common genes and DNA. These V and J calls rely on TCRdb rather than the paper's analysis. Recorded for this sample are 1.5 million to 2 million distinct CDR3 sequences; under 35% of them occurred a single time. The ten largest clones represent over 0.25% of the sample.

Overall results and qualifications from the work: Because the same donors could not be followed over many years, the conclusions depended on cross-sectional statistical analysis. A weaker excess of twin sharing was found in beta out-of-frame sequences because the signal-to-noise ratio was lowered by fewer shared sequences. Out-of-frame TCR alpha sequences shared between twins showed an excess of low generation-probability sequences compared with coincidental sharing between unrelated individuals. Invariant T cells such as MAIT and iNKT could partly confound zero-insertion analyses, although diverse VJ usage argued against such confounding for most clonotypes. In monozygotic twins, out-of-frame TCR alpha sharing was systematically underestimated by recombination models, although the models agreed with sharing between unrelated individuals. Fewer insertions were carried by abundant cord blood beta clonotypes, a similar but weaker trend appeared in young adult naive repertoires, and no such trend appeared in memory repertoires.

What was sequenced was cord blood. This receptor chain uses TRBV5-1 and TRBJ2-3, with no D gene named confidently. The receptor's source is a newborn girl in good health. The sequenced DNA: TGCGCCAGCAAGCTACAAGGCCACACAGATACGCAGTATTTT. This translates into CASKLQGHTDTQYF.